Detailed here is one T cell receptor beta chain. Its cognate antigen is unknown. Genomic DNA, the template, was used for profiling of the TCR beta VDJ and CDR3. From the reads, TCRdb called clonotypes with MiXCR, one entry per CDR3 protein. The data contain around 200,000 distinct CDR3 sequences, about 50% of them seen just once; the ten biggest clones take up over 10%. The data originate from a study of CD8+CD57+ T cells in acquired aplastic anemia. Whole-study results and caveats: Patients and controls had in common approximately 30 CD8+ CDR3 sequences.

The sequenced patients had an expansion of CD8+CD57+ cells seen by flow cytometry. Everyone among the patients had severe acquired aplastic anemia. The germline gives CDR1 SGHTA, CDR2 FQGNSA. With 6 bases clipped from V and 5 bases from J, the junction kept 4 bases outside the gene matches. CDR3 length: 13 residues. V and J are TRBV7-2 and TRBJ2-5, with 9 bases aligning to TRBD1. Sequenced sample: sorted CD4+, CD8+, or CD8+CD57+ T cells (not recorded which) from PBMCs. The source is a human donor with aplastic anemia. CDR3 protein: CASSMTGGETQYF. CDR3 nucleotide sequence: TGTGCCAGCAGTATGACAGGGGGGGAGACCCAGTACTTC.